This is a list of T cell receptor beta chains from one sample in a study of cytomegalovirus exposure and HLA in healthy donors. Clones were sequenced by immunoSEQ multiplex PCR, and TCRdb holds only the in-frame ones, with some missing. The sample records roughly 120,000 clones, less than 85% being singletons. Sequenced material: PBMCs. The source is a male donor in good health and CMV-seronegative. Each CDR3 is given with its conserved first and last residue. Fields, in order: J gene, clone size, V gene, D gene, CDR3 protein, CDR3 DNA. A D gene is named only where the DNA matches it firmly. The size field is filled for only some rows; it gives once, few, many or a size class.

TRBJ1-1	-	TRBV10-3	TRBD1	CAISSGTGPNTEAFF	TGTGCCATCAGTTCCGGGACAGGGCCGAACACTGAAGCTTTCTTT
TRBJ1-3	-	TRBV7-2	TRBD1	CASSLDGQGSNTIYF	TGTGCCAGCAGCTTAGACGGACAGGGTTCAAACACCATATATTTT
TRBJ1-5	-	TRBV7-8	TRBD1	CASSWTGAPPGSQPQHF	TGTGCCAGCAGCTGGACAGGGGCACCACCAGGGTCGCAGCCCCAGCATTTT
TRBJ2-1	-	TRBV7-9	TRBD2	CASSSGRGKSNEQFF	TGTGCCAGCAGCTCAGGGAGGGGCAAGAGCAATGAGCAGTTCTTC
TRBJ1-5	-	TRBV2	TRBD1	CASTVDRVGQPQHF	TGTGCCAGCACCGTCGACAGGGTTGGTCAGCCCCAGCATTTT
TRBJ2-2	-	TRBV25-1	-	CASSEWRGFNTGELFF	TGTGCCAGCAGTGAATGGAGAGGGTTCAACACCGGGGAGCTGTTTTTT
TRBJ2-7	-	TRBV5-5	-	CASSFMTAPYEQYF	TGTGCCAGCAGCTTCATGACAGCGCCTTACGAGCAGTACTTC
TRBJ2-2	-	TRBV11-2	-	CASSPHRVVGAGELFF	TGTGCCAGCAGCCCCCACAGGGTGGTCGGGGCCGGGGAGCTGTTTTTT
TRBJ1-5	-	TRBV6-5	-	CASSYSSEQGQPQHF	TGTGCCAGCAGTTACTCGAGTGAGCAGGGCCAGCCCCAGCATTTT
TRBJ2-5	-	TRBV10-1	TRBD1	CASSRGQGETQYF	TGCGCCAGCAGTCGAGGACAGGGGGAGACCCAGTACTTC
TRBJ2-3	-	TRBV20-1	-	CSASRADTQYF	TGCAGTGCTAGCCGGGCAGATACGCAGTATTTT
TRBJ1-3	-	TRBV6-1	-	CASMTIQGSGNTIYF	TGTGCCAGCATGACGATCCAGGGGTCTGGAAACACCATATATTTT
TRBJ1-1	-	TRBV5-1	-	CASSTSPTGRAEAFF	TGCGCCAGCAGTACCTCCCCTACAGGGAGGGCTGAAGCTTTCTTT
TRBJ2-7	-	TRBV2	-	CASSPVTGYEQYF	TGTGCCAGCAGTCCAGTGACAGGCTACGAGCAGTACTTC
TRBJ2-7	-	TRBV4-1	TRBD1	CASSQGVAQGARNEQYF	TGCGCCAGCAGCCAAGGGGTAGCTCAGGGGGCGAGGAACGAGCAGTACTTC
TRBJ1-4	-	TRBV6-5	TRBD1	CASSYRQGLRLFF	TGTGCCAGCAGTTACAGACAGGGTCTGCGACTGTTTTTT
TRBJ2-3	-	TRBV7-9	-	CSSSLPGPHPDTQYF	TGTTCCAGCAGCTTACCGGGTCCACATCCAGATACGCAGTATTTT
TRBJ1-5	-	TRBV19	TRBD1	CATRPTGGGGSNQPQHF	TGTGCCACCAGGCCGACAGGGGGCGGTGGAAGCAATCAGCCCCAGCATTTT
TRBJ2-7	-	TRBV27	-	CASSLLSGTGLSYEQYF	TGTGCCAGCAGTTTATTATCCGGGACGGGACTCTCCTACGAGCAGTACTTC
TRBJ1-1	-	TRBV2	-	CASSERGGTEAFF	TGTGCCAGCAGTGAAAGGGGGGGCACTGAAGCTTTCTTT
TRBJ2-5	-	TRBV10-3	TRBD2	CAISEKGLAGVGLTQETQYF	TGTGCCATCAGTGAGAAGGGACTAGCGGGAGTTGGGCTCACCCAAGAGACCCAGTACTTC
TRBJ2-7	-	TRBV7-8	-	CASSLDRVVGEQYF	TGTGCCAGCAGCTTAGACAGGGTAGTGGGCGAGCAGTACTTC
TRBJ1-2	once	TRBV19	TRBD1	CASRRNPGQGYGYTF	TGTGCCAGTAGGCGCAACCCGGGACAGGGTTATGGCTACACCTTC
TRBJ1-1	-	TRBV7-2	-	CASSLAGVENTEAFF	TGTGCCAGCAGCTTAGCCGGGGTGGAGAACACTGAAGCTTTCTTT
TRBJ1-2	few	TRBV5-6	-	CASSFGDSRNYGYTF	TGTGCCAGCAGCTTCGGTGACAGCCGTAACTATGGCTACACCTTC
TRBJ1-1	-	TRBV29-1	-	CSASGGTDTEAFF	TGCAGCGCGAGCGGGGGTACGGATACTGAAGCTTTCTTT
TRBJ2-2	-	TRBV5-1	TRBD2	CASSEGLASTGELFF	TGCGCCAGCAGCGAGGGACTAGCTTCCACCGGGGAGCTGTTTTTT
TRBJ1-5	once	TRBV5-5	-	CASSPYTGTNQPQHF	TGTGCCAGCAGCCCTTACACAGGGACCAATCAGCCCCAGCATTTT
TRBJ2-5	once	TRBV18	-	CASSPNRQETQYF	TGTGCCAGCTCACCGAACAGGCAAGAGACCCAGTACTTC
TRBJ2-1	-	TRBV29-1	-	CSVVSLSDYNEQFF	TGCAGCGTTGTTTCCCTCTCAGACTACAATGAGCAGTTCTTC
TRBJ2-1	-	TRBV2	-	CASSDLNRSDNEQFF	TGTGCCAGCAGTGACCTGAACAGATCGGACAATGAGCAGTTCTTC
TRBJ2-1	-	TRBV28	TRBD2	CASGRLAGGMYEQFF	TGTGCCAGCGGACGGCTAGCGGGGGGGATGTATGAGCAGTTCTTC
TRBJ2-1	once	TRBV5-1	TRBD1	CASSLLGQGAGEQFF	TGCGCCAGCAGCCTTCTAGGACAGGGGGCCGGTGAGCAGTTCTTC
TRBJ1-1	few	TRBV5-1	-	CASSLDRADTEAFF	TGCGCCAGCAGCTTGGACAGGGCGGACACTGAAGCTTTCTTT
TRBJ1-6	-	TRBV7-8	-	CASSESAYNSPLHF	TGTGCCAGCAGCGAGAGCGCCTATAATTCACCCCTCCACTTT
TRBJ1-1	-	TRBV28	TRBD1	CASSTTNRGFTEAFF	TGTGCCAGCAGCACCACGAACAGGGGTTTCACTGAAGCTTTCTTT
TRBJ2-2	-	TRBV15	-	CATSRDNRVNTGELFF	TGTGCCACCAGCAGAGATAACAGGGTGAACACCGGGGAGCTGTTTTTT
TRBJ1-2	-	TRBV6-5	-	CASRAGTGHGYTF	TGTGCCAGCAGGGCCGGGACTGGACATGGCTACACCTTC
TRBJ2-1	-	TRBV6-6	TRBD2	CASSQGLGGNEQFF	TGTGCCAGCAGTCAGGGACTAGGAGGGAATGAGCAGTTCTTC
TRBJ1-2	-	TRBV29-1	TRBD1	CSVLTGGLLGYGYTF	TGCAGCGTCCTGACAGGGGGCCTACTTGGCTATGGCTACACCTTC
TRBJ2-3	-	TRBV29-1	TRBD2	CSVIGLAGSDTQYF	TGCAGCGTTATAGGACTAGCGGGATCAGATACGCAGTATTTT
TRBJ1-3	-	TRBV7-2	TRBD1	CASSLTGFGNTIYF	TGTGCCAGCAGCTTGACAGGGTTTGGAAACACCATATATTTT
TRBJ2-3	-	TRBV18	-	CASSEARDTQYF	TGTGCCAGCTCGGAGGCTAGGGATACGCAGTATTTT
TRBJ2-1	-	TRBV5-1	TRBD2	CASRDPSGSVEQFF	TGCGCCAGCAGGGACCCTAGCGGGAGTGTGGAGCAGTTCTTC
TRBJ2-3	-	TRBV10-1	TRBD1	CASQDRRSTDTQYF	TGCGCCAGCCAGGACAGGCGAAGCACAGATACGCAGTATTTT
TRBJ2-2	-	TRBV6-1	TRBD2	CASSELAGGRNTGELFF	TGTGCCAGCAGTGAGCTAGCGGGAGGAAGGAACACCGGGGAGCTGTTTTTT
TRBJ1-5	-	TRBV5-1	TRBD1	CASSPTGGASSQPQHF	TGCGCCAGCAGCCCAACAGGGGGCGCTTCAAGTCAGCCCCAGCATTTT
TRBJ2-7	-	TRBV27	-	CASSRQGYEQYF	TGTGCCAGCAGTCGTCAGGGGTACGAGCAGTACTTC
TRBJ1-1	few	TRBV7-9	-	CASSRGNTEAFF	TGTGCCAGCAGCAGAGGTAACACTGAAGCTTTCTTT
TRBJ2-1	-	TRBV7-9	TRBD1	CSSRGGRQGAWNEQFF	TGTTCCAGCAGGGGTGGGAGACAGGGGGCTTGGAATGAGCAGTTCTTC
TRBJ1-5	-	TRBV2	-	CASSVFRQPQHF	TGTGCCAGCAGTGTTTTTCGTCAGCCCCAGCATTTT
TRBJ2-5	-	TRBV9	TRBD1	CASSTRQGAETQYF	TGTGCCAGCAGCACCCGACAGGGTGCGGAGACCCAGTACTTC
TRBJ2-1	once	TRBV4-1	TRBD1	CASSHGQDLSYNEQFF	TGCGCCAGCAGCCACGGACAGGACTTATCCTACAATGAGCAGTTCTTC
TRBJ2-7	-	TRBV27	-	CASSLSTSGRYEQYF	TGTGCCAGCAGTTTATCTACCAGCGGGCGCTACGAGCAGTACTTC
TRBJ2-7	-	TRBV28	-	CASSPTVLGYEQYF	TGTGCCAGCAGTCCGACAGTCCTAGGATACGAGCAGTACTTC
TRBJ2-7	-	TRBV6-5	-	CASMEGSYEQYF	TGTGCCAGCATGGAGGGATCCTACGAGCAGTACTTC
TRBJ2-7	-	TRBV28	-	CASSLWQGRVEQYF	TGTGCCAGCAGTTTATGGCAGGGTAGAGTCGAGCAGTACTTC
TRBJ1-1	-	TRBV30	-	CAWSVGRGKTEAFF	TGTGCCTGGAGTGTAGGTCGGGGGAAAACTGAAGCTTTCTTT
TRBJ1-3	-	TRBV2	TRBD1	CASSETGASGNTIYF	TGTGCCAGCAGTGAGACAGGGGCTTCGGGAAACACCATATATTTT